These 19 T cell receptor beta chains were sequenced from one sample in a study of cytotoxic CD8 clonotypes in ibrutinib-treated CLL. Profiled with immunoSEQ multiplex PCR; TCRdb holds only in-frame clones, not every one. The repertoire holds approximately 97,000 clones, with around 77% as singletons. Sequenced material: PBMCs, taken after 24 months of ibrutinib treatment. The receptor set was obtained from a human donor with chronic lymphocytic leukemia.

The V gene is TRBV19, the J gene TRBJ1-1; TRBD1 is a possible D gene (6 bases). The germline V gene has CDR1 LNHDA and CDR2 SQIVND (reference sequence). Trimming removed 6 bases at V and 0 bases at J, with 11 bases between. The CDR3 covers 14 residues. CDR3 amino acids: CASREQGVNTEAFF. The CDR3 nucleotides are TGTGCCAGTAGGGAACAGGGAGTGAACACTGAAGCTTTCTTT.

The sample holds one count of this clone. The chain employs TRBV27 and TRBJ2-3, with D tentatively TRBD2 (6 bases). Germline V gives CDR1 MNHEY, CDR2 SMNVEV (reference sequence). CDR3 size: 14 residues. V lost 6 bases and J lost 4, with 14 bases in between. CDR3 sequence reads: CASRQGGESDTQYF. CDR3 coding DNA: TGTGCCAGCAGACAAGGCGGGGAGTCAGATACGCAGTATTTT.

The chain recombines TRBV28 with TRBJ1-5; D may be TRBD1 (6 bases). The V end was cut by 1 base, the J end by 2 bases, with 12 bases between. Germline loops: CDR1 MDHEN, CDR2 SYDVKM. The CDR3 totals 16 residues. The CDR3 bases are TGTGCCAGCAGTTTATACGGGGGCACGGGCAATCAGCCCCAGCATTTT. Residues: CASSLYGGTGNQPQHF.

The V and J genes are TRBV28 and TRBJ1-1; D is unresolved. V lost 2 bases, J lost 0 bases, and 1 base lay in between. The CDR3 runs to 12 residues. Looked up from germline, CDR1 is MDHEN and CDR2 is SYDVKM. The CDR3 DNA follows: TGTGCCAGCAGTTTACTGAACACTGAAGCTTTCTTT. Amino acids: CASSLLNTEAFF.

The chain combines TRBV18 with TRBJ1-2, with D possibly matching TRBD1 (5 bases). This CDR3 contains 16 residues. The V gene's germline CDR1 is KGHSH and CDR2 LQKENI. Between the trimmed V and J ends, which lost 4 bases and 1 base, there was a span of 16 bases. The CDR3 loop reads CASSLRRTGGNYGYTF. As DNA, the CDR3 is TGTGCCAGCTCACTCCGACGGACGGGGGGTAACTATGGCTACACCTTC. The full variable domain, completed using reference TRBV18 and TRBJ1-2, is NAGVMQNPRHLVRRRGQEARLRCSPMKGHSHVYWYRQLPEEGLKFMVYLQKENIIDESGMPKERFSAEFPKEGPSILRIQQVVRGDSAAYFCASSLRRTGGNYGYTFGSGTRLTVV.

The CDR3 DNA follows: TGTGCCAGCAGCTCTAGCGGGAATTTAAAAGATACGCAGTATTTT. As protein: CASSSSGNLKDTQYF. This chain links TRBV5-4 with TRBJ2-3, with 9 bases matching TRBD2. The length of the CDR3 is 15 residues. Trimming took 3 bases from V and 5 from J; bases not matched to a gene: 7. Germline V CDR1 and CDR2: SGHNT, YYREEE (reference sequence).

The V gene is TRBV11-1, the J gene TRBJ1-1, with TRBD1 as a possible D gene (5 bases). Germline V gene data show CDR1 as SGHAT and CDR2 as FQDESV (reference sequence). Trimming removed 5 bases at V and 6 bases at J, with 13 bases between. This CDR3 comprises 13 residues. The chain's CDR3 is CASSQDKRAEAFF. DNA for the CDR3: TGTGCCAGCAGCCAGGACAAAAGGGCTGAAGCTTTCTTT.

The V gene is TRBV6-6, the J gene TRBJ2-2; 8 positions agree with TRBD1. Germline trimming cut 2 bases from V and 5 bases from J; bases unmatched to any gene: 7. The CDR3 loop spans 16 amino acids. Germline CDR1 and CDR2: MNHNY and SVGAGI (reference sequence). CDR3 residues: CASSYRRTGWTGELFF. The CDR3 nucleotides are TGTGCCAGCAGTTACCGTCGGACAGGGTGGACCGGGGAGCTGTTTTTT.

The chain is built from TRBV19 and TRBJ1-5, with a possible D match to TRBD1 (5 bases). The CDR3 has 12 amino acids. Germline V gives CDR1 LNHDA, CDR2 SQIVND (reference sequence). V lost 5 bases and J 9 bases, leaving 11 bases between the germline ends. The CDR3 is CASSFNGGPQHF. In DNA, the CDR3 is TGTGCCAGTAGTTTCAACGGGGGGCCCCAGCATTTT.

This clone was detected only a few times. This chain links TRBV29-1 with TRBJ1-2; no firm D call. The CDR3 is made up of 13 amino acids. The germline V gene has CDR1 SQVTM and CDR2 ANQGSEA. V shed 8 bases and J shed 3 bases, with 16 bases lying between them. CDR3 sequence: CSTEARRDYGYTF. CDR3 coding DNA: TGCAGCACCGAGGCCCGACGAGACTATGGCTACACCTTC.

The chain couples TRBV9 to TRBJ2-5; perhaps TRBD2 as D (6 bases). CDR1 and CDR2 from the germline V gene are SGDLS and YYNGEE. Trimming stripped 0 bases from V and 5 bases from J, with 14 bases between. CDR3 length: 15 residues. CDR3 region: CASSVGTGSWETQYF. In DNA form, the CDR3 reads TGTGCCAGCAGCGTAGGGACCGGGAGTTGGGAGACCCAGTACTTC. The variable domain in full, with the rest retrieved from reference TRBV9 and TRBJ2-5, is DSGVTQTPKHLITATGQRVTLRCSPRSGDLSVYWYQQSLDQGLQFLIQYYNGEERAKGNILERFSAQQFPDLHSELNLSSLELGDSALYFCASSVGTGSWETQYFGPGTRLLVL.

The genes are TRBV18 and TRBJ2-7, with no clear D. The V gene's germline CDR1 is KGHSH and CDR2 LQKENI. The CDR3 extends over 17 amino acids. Trimming removed 2 bases from V and 6 bases from J, with 23 bases in between. The CDR3 protein is CASSPFLLQGLEFEQYF. CDR3 bases: TGTGCCAGCTCACCATTTTTATTACAAGGGTTGGAATTCGAGCAGTACTTC.

This rearrangement joins TRBV7-9 to TRBJ1-2; 7 nucleotides agree with TRBD1. The CDR3 has 15 amino acids. The trim removed 5 bases at V and 1 base at J, leaving 7 bases unmatched. Germline V gene data show CDR1 as SEHNR and CDR2 as FQNEAQ (reference sequence). In DNA, the CDR3 is TGTGCCAGCAGCGTGGGACAGCTACTTAACTATGGCTACACCTTC. Amino acids: CASSVGQLLNYGYTF.

This clone turned up a few times. As DNA, the CDR3 is TGTGCCAGCAGCCCACCGGGGGGGTCACGGGAGACCCAGTACTTC. As protein: CASSPPGGSRETQYF. The J gene is TRBJ2-5, the V gene TRBV11-2; TRBD2 agrees at 8 bases. Losses at the gene ends were 5 bases for V and 5 bases for J; bases not matched to a gene: 10. The CDR3 consists of 15 residues. The V gene's germline CDR1 is SGHAT and CDR2 FQNNGV.

The V call is TRBV2, the J call TRBJ2-3, with TRBD1 identical over 9 bases. There are 14 residues in the CDR3. Germline values: CDR1 SNHLY, CDR2 FYNNEI. V lost 6 bases, J lost 4 bases, and 5 bases stayed unmatched. CDR3 amino acids: CASSRDRVADTQYF. Written as DNA, the CDR3 is TGTGCCAGCAGCCGGGACAGGGTGGCAGATACGCAGTATTTT.

CDR3 region: CASSRTSEYNEQFF. The CDR3, as DNA: TGTGCCAGCAGCCGGACTAGCGAATACAATGAGCAGTTCTTC. The chain uses TRBV5-5 and TRBJ2-1, with 9 bases fitting TRBD2. Germline loops: CDR1 SGHKS, CDR2 YYEKEE (reference sequence). The CDR3 runs 14 residues. The J segment lost 4 bases and the V segment lost 4 bases, leaving 3 bases of the junction unmatched.

This clone showed up just once. The chain couples TRBV27 to TRBJ2-7; 12 bases line up with TRBD2. The trim removed 1 base at V and 6 bases at J, leaving 7 bases unmatched. Looked up from germline, CDR1 is MNHEY and CDR2 is SMNVEV (reference sequence). This CDR3 region has 16 residues. This chain's CDR3 is CASSLFLLAGGSEQYF. CDR3 in DNA: TGTGCCAGCAGTTTATTTTTACTAGCGGGAGGTTCCGAGCAGTACTTC.

This clone has ten or more counts. The chain couples TRBV11-3 to TRBJ1-2; D remains ambiguous. The germline CDR1 and CDR2 sequences are SGHNT and YENEEA. The V end lost 0 bases, the J end lost 2 bases, and 4 bases lay between the germline ends. The CDR3 is 13 residues long. The CDR3 bases are TGTGCCAGCAGCTTAGACGGGAACTATGGCTACACCTTC. It is translated as CASSLDGNYGYTF.

The V gene is TRBV14, the J gene TRBJ2-5, with D perhaps TRBD2 (6 bases). Trimming removed 0 bases from V and 2 bases from J, with 19 bases in between. Germline-derived CDR1 and CDR2 are SGHDN and FVKESK. The CDR3 runs to 18 residues. CDR3 protein: CASSQEVRWDLEQETQYF. As DNA, the CDR3 is TGTGCCAGCAGCCAAGAGGTTCGATGGGACTTGGAGCAAGAGACCCAGTACTTC.